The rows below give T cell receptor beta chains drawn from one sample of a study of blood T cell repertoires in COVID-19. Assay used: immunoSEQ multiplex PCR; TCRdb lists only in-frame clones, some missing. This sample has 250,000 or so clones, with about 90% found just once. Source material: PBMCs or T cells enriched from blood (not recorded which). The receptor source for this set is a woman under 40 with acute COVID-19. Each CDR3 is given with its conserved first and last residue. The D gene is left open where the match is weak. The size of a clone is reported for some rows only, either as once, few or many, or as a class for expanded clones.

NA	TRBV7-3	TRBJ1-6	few	TGTGCCAGCAGCCGAACCCCGGGGGGATGGAATTCACCCCTCCACTTT	CASSRTPGGWNSPLHF
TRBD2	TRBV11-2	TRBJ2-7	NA	TGTGCCAGCAGCTTAGAGGTAGCGGGAGGACACGAGCAGTACTTC	CASSLEVAGGHEQYF
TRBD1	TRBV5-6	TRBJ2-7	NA	TGTGCCAGCAGCCTCCGGGACAGATCCTACGAGCAGTACTTC	CASSLRDRSYEQYF
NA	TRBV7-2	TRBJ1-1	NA	TGTGCCAGCAGCTTATCATGGCAGGCAGACACTGAAGCTTTCTTT	CASSLSWQADTEAFF
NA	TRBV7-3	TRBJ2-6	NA	TGTGCCAGCAGCTGGACCACAGGGTCCTCTGGGGCCAACGTCCTGACTTTC	CASSWTTGSSGANVLTF
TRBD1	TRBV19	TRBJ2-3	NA	TGTGCCAGTTCCTCTGGGGGACAGGGGATTGCAGATACGCAGTATTTT	CASSSGGQGIADTQYF
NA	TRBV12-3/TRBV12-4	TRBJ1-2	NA	TGTGCCAGCAGGGACGGGACAAACTATGGCTACACCTTC	CASRDGTNYGYTF
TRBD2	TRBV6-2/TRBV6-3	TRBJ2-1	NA	TGTGCCAGCAGTCTACTAGCGGGAGAAACTGAGCAGTTCTTC	CASSLLAGETEQFF
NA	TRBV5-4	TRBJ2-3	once	TGTGCCAGCAGCTTCCTAATAGCGGATACTAGCACAGATACGCAGTATTTT	CASSFLIADTSTDTQYF
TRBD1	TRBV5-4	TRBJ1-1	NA	TGTGCCAGCAGCTTCGGGGGGGACAGGGGGACCGTGACTGAAGCTTTCTTT	CASSFGGDRGTVTEAFF
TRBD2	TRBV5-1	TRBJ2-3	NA	TGCGCCAGCAGCTTGGGACTAGCGGGACAAGTCACAGATACGCAGTATTTT	CASSLGLAGQVTDTQYF
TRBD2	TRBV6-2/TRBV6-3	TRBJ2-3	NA	TGTGCCAGCAGTTACTCCGGGACTAGCGGGAAGACAGATACGCAGTATTTT	CASSYSGTSGKTDTQYF
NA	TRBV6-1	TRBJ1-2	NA	TGTGCCAGCAGTTATCAGGGCAGAGCATATGGCTACACCTTC	CASSYQGRAYGYTF
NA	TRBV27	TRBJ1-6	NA	TGTGCCAGCAGTTTTCCCCCACAGTATAATTCACCCCTCCACTTT	CASSFPPQYNSPLHF
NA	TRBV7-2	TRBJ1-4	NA	TGTGCCAGCAGCTTAGGAGGTCGGGATAATGAAAAACTGTTTTTT	CASSLGGRDNEKLFF
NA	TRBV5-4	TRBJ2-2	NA	TGTGCCAGCAGCTCTTCTTCGGGGAACACCGGGGAGCTGTTTTTT	CASSSSSGNTGELFF
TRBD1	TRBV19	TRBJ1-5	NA	TGTGCCAGTTCCAACAGGGGGTTGAGCAATCAGCCCCAGCATTTT	CASSNRGLSNQPQHF
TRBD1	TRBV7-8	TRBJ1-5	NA	TGTGCCAGCAGCTTAACGGGACAGGGTAGGACTCAGCCCCAGCATTTT	CASSLTGQGRTQPQHF